The present TCR beta chain was sequenced within a study of blood T cell repertoires in COVID-19. Looking at the study overall: Specimens from acute and convalescent COVID-19 originated in the United States, Italy and Spain. In each case, the material was cDNA or gDNA derived from T cells, B-cell-depleted T cells, or PBMCs.

Germline trimming cut 10 bases from V and 3 bases from J; bases unmatched to any gene: 7. Germline V gene data show CDR1 as LNHDA and CDR2 as SQIVND (reference sequence). This CDR3 comprises 13 residues. Assay: immunoSEQ multiplex PCR; the TCRdb copy retains only in-frame clones and omits some. The sample carries approximately 69,000 clones, over 65% recorded once. Sequenced sample: peripheral blood. This clonotype originated in a woman of 80 years or more with acute or convalescent COVID-19. This chain links TRBV19 with TRBJ2-3, with 7 bases fitting TRBD1. The CDR3 loop reads CATGVTGTDTQYF. The CDR3 DNA reads TGTGCCACCGGCGTGACAGGGACAGATACGCAGTATTTT.